These 4 T cell receptor beta chains were sequenced from one sample in a study of graft-versus-host responses after intestinal transplantation (dated by TCRdb to 2020 to 2023). This specimen's time point label, per the study, means: cells obtained before transplantation from donor or recipient. Mixed lymphocyte reactions plated about 200,000 CFSE-labeled pre-transplant responders with about 200,000 irradiated violet-dye-labeled stimulators and were cultured for six to seven days. To prepare the library, the immunoSEQ multiplex PCR assay was applied. As stored in TCRdb, this immuneACCESS dataset retains in-frame rearrangements with V and J assigned. A fraction of the clones does not appear; measured against another copy, unresolved V genes explain less than half of the discrepancy, and the remainder lacks a known reason. In this sample the table shows around 14,000 clones, approximately 38% of which occur a single time. Around 15% of the sample is in the top ten clones.

This sample comprised alloreactive CD8+ T cells from a mixed lymphocyte reaction culture, obtained before intestinal transplant. The meaning of the sample's cell subset or site label: CFSE-low proliferating T cells sorted from roughly 6-day pre-transplant mixed lymphocyte reaction (GvH or HvG direction). These receptors were obtained from a human patient who received an intestinal transplant.

The chain recombines TRBV4-1 with TRBJ1-4, with 8 bases identical to TRBD1. Germline values: CDR1 MGHRA, CDR2 YSYEKL. The V gene end was trimmed by 2 bases and the J gene end by 4 bases; junction bases not matched to a gene: 9. This CDR3 contains 17 residues. This chain's CDR3 is CASSQLPDRAFNEKLFF. The CDR3 nucleotides are TGCGCCAGCAGCCAACTCCCGGACAGGGCCTTTAATGAAAAACTGTTTTTT.

V gene TRBV4-3 combines with J gene TRBJ2-7; 7 bases are shared with TRBD1. With 4 bases clipped from V and 1 base from J, the junction kept 4 bases outside the gene matches. CDR1 is LGHNA, CDR2 YSLEER, per germline. The CDR3 covers 14 residues. The DNA of the CDR3 is TGCGCCAGCAGCCCCCGGGACAGATCCTACGAGCAGTACTTC. Amino acid sequence: CASSPRDRSYEQYF.

This chain joins TRBV4-3 and TRBJ2-7; TRBD2 aligns across 15 bases. Germline assignment: CDR1 LGHNA and CDR2 YSLEER. V shed 4 bases and J 4 bases; nucleotides not matched to a gene: 2. CDR3 length: 15 amino acids. CDR3: CASSRGLAGGYEQYF. The CDR3 nucleotides read TGCGCCAGCAGCCGCGGACTAGCGGGAGGGTACGAGCAGTACTTC.

J is TRBJ2-1 and V is TRBV2; 10 bases line up with TRBD1. This CDR3 contains 18 residues. From germline, CDR1 is SNHLY and CDR2 FYNNEI. After removal of 7 bases from V and 7 bases from J, the junction contained 19 bases not matched to a gene. In nucleotides, the CDR3 is TGTGCCAGCACGTCCCGGGACAGGGGCATTCCCGCGTTTAATGAGCAGTTCTTC. Protein product: CASTSRDRGIPAFNEQFF.